This TCR beta chain stems from a study of long-term antiretroviral therapy in people with HIV. The overall study: Of all samples, the earliest predate the 2015 immediate-ART recommendation by about a decade. Findings and limits, study-wide: After ART, diversity increased yet remained lower than transplant donor controls.

The sample holds one count of this clone. No antigen is known for it. The CDR3 length is 13 residues. Per germline, CDR1 SGDLS and CDR2 YYNGEE. Trimming took 10 bases from V and 8 from J, leaving 19 bases between them. With survey level as its setting, the immunoSEQ assay was v3.0. Per sample, sequencing targeted roughly 40,000-55,000 T-cell genomes. The assay was immunoSEQ multiplex PCR, and TCRdb's table has in-frame clones only and misses some. Of 10,000 or so clones in the sample, over 75% are singletons; the top ten hold roughly 15%. The chain uses TRBV9 and TRBJ1-5; possibly TRBD1 for D (6 bases). The receptor's source is a man aged 35 to 55 with HIV. The sequencing here drew on unsorted PBMCs, taken 0.7 years after starting antiretroviral therapy. This chain's CDR3 is CAREGGHQKPQHF. The CDR3 nucleotides read TGTGCCCGAGAAGGGGGGCACCAAAAGCCCCAGCATTTT.